This T cell receptor (beta chain) was obtained from a study of cytomegalovirus exposure and HLA in healthy donors. Per the germline V gene, CDR1 is MNHEY and CDR2 is SVGAGI. After removal of 5 bases from V and 0 bases from J, the junction contained 4 bases not matched to a gene. CDR3 length: 14 amino acids. Amplification used 60 Vbeta primers and 13 Jbeta primers. TCRdb's copy holds only in-frame clones and misses some; the assay was immunoSEQ multiplex PCR. The sample holds some 220,000 clones, about 85% seen once. As for this clone: No antigen is known for it.

General study findings and limits: One cluster of highly shared sequence variants probably arose as a sequencing artifact. Solely CMV serostatus was available to characterize immune exposure.

The specimen sequenced was PBMCs. The J gene is TRBJ2-7, the V gene TRBV6-5, with 7 bases fitting TRBD1. The TCR sequence derives from a girl aged 2 to 10 in good health and CMV-seronegative. The DNA for the CDR3 is TGTGCCAGCAGTAGGGGACAGAACTCCTACGAGCAGTACTTC. Amino acid sequence: CASSRGQNSYEQYF.